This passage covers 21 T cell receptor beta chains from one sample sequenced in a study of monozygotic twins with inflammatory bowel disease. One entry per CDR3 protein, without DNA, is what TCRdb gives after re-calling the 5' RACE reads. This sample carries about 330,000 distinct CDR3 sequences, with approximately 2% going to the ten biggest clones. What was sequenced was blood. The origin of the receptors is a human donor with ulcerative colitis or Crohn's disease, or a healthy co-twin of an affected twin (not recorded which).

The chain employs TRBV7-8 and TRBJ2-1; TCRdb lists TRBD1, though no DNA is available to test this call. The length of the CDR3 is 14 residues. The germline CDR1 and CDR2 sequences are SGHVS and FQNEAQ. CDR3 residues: CASSSPFARNEQFF.

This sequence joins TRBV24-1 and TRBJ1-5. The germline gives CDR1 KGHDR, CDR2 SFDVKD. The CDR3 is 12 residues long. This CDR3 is CATSGPDQPQHF.

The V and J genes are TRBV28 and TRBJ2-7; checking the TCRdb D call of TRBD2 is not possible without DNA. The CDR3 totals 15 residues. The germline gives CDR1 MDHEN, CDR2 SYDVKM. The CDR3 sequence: CASRSGGLAGYEQYF.

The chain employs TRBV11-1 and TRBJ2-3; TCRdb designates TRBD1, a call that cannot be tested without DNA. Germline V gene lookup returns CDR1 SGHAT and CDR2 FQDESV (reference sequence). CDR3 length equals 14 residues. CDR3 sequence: CASSPLMGTDTQYF.

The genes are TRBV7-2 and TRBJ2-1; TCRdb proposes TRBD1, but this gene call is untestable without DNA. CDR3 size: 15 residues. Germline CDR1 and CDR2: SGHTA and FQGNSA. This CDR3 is CASSYGGKSYNEQFF. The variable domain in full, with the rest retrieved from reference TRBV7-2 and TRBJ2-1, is GAGVSQSPSNKVTEKGKDVELRCDPISGHTALYWYRQSLGQGLEFLIYFQGNSAPDKSGLPSDRFSAERTGGSVSTLTIQRTQQEDSAVYLCASSYGGKSYNEQFFGPGTRLTVL.

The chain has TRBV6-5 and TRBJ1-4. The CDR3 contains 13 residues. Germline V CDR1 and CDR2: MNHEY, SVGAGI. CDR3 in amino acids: CASSYGINEKLFF.

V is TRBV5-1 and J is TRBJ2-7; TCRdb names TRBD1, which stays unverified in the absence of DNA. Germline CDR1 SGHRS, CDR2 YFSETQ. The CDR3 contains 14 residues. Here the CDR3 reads CASSSTDRGYEQYF.

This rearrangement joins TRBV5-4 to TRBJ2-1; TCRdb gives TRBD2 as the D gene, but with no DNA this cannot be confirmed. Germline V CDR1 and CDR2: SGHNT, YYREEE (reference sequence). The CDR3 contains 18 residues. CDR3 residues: CASSSAGPTIGSYNEQFF.

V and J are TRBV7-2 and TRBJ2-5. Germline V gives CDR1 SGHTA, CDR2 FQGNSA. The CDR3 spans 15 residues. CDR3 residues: CASSVRTGLVETQYF.

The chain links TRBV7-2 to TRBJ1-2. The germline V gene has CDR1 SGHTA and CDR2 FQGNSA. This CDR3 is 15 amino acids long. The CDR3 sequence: CASSLETGGLYGYTF.

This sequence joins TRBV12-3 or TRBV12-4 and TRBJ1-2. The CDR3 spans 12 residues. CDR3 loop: CASSLNMAGYTF.

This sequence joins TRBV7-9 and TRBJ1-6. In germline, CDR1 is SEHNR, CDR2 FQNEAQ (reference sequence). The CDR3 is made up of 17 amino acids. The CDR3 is CASSVETGNPYNSPLHF.

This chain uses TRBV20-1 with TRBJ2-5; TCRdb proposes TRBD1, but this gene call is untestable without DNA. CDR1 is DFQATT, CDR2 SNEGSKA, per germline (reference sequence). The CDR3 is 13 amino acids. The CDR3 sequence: CSAGGKYQETQYF.

This chain's CDR3 is CATSDRDRGRETQYF. J is TRBJ2-5 and V is TRBV24-1; the TCRdb call, TRBD1, lacks DNA for checking. Looked up from germline, CDR1 is KGHDR and CDR2 is SFDVKD. CDR3 length equals 15 residues.

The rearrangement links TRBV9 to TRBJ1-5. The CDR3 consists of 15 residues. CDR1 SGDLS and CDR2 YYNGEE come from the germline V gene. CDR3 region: CASSVEGNKNQPQHF.

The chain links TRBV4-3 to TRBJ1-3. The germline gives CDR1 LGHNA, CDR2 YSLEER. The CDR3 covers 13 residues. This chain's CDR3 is CASSQDSGNTIYF.

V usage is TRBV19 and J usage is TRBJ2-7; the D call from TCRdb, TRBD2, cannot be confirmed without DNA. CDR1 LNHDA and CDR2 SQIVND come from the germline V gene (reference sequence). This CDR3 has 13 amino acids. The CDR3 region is CASSIAWRAEQYF.

The CDR3 is CASSSPYGEQFF. The chain links TRBV28 to TRBJ2-1. From germline, CDR1 is MDHEN and CDR2 SYDVKM. The CDR3 is 12 amino acids. The full variable domain, in which reference TRBV28 and TRBJ2-1 provide the parts outside the CDR3, is DVKVTQSSRYLVKRTGEKVFLECVQDMDHENMFWYRQDPGLGLRLIYFSYDVKMKEKGDIPEGYSVSREKKERFSLILESASTNQTSMYLCASSSPYGEQFFGPGTRLTVL.

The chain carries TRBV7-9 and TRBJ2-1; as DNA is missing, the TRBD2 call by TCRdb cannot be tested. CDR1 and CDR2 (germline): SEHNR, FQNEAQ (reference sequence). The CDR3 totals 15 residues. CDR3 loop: CASSPVQGRYNEQFF.

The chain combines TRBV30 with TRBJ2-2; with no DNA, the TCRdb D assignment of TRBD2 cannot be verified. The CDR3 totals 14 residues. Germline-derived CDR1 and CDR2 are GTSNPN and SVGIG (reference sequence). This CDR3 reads CAWSGGLATGELFF.

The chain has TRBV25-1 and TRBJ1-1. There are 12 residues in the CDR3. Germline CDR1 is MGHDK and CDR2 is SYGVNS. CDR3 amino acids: CASSSKNTEAFF.